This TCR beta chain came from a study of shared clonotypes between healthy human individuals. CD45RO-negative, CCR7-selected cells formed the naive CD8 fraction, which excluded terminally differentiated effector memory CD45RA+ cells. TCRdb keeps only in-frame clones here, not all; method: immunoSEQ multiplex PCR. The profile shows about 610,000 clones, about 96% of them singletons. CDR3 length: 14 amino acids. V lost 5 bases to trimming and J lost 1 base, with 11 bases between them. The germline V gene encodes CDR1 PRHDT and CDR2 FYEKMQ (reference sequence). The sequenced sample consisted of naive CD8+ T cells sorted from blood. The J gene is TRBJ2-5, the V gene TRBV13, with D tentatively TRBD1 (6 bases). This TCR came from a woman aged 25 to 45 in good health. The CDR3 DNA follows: TGTGCCAGCAGCGCCAGGACAGCCCAAGAGACCCAGTACTTC. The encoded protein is CASSARTAQETQYF. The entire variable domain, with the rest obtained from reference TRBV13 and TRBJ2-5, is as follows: AAGVIQSPRHLIKEKRETATLKCYPIPRHDTVYWYQQGPGQDPQFLISFYEKMQSDKGSIPDRFSAQQFSDYHSELNMSSLELGDSALYFCASSARTAQETQYFGPGTRLLVL.